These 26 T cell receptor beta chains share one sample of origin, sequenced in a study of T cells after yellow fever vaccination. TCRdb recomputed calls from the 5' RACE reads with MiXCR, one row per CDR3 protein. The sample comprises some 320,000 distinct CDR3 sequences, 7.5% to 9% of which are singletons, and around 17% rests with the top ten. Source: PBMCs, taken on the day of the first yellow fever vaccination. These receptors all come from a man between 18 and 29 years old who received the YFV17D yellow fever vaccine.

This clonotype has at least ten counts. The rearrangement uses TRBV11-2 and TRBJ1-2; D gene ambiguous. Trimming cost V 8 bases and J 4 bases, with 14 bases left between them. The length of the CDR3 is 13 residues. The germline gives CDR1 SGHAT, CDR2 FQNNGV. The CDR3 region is CASASTRTYGYTF. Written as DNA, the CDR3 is TGTGCCAGCGCCTCGACACGAACCTATGGCTACACCTTC.

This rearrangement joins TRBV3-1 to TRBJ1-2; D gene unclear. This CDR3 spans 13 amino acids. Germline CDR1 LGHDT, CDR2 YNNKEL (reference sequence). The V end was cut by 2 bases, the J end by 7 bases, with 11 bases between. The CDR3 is CASSQPLVGGYTF. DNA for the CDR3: TGTGCCAGCAGCCAACCCCTGGTTGGTGGCTACACCTTC.

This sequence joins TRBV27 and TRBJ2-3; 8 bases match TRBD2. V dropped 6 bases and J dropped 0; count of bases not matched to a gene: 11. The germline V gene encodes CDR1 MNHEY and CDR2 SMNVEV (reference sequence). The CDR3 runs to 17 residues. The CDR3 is CASSRRGGDSSTDTQYF. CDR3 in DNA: TGTGCCAGCAGCCGCCGGGGGGGGGACTCGAGCACAGATACGCAGTATTTT.

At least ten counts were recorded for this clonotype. As DNA, the CDR3 is TGTGCCAGTAGTAAGAACAAGGCATCTAATGAAAAACTGTTTTTT. Its protein is CASSKNKASNEKLFF. The chain joins TRBV19 to TRBJ1-4; unclear D gene. The CDR3 loop spans 15 amino acids. V lost 4 bases, J lost 3 bases, and 12 bases lay in between. The germline CDR1 and CDR2 sequences are LNHDA and SQIVND (reference sequence).

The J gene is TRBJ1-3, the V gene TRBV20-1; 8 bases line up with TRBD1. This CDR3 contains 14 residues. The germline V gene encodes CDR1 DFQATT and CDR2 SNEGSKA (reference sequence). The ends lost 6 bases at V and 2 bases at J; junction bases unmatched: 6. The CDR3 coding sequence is TGCAGTGCGGCCGGACAGGGCGCTGGAAACACCATATATTTT. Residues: CSAAGQGAGNTIYF.

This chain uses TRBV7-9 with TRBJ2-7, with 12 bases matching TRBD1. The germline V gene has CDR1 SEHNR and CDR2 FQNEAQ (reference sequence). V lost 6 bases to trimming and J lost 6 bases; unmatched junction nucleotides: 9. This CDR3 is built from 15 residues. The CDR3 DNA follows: TGTGCCAGCAGTCAACCGGGACAGGGGGCATCCGAGCAGTACTTC. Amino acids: CASSQPGQGASEQYF.

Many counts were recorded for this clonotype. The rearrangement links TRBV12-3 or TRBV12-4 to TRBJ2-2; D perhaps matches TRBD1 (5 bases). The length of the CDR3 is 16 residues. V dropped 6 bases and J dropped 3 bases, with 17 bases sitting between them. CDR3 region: CASRTPLSRDTGELFF. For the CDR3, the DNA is TGTGCCAGCAGGACACCCCTATCCAGGGACACCGGGGAGCTGTTTTTT.

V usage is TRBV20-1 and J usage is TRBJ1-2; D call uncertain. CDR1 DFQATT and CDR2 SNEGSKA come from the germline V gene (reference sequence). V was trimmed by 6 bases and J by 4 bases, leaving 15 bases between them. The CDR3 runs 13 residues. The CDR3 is CSAATDPGYGYTF. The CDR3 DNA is TGCAGTGCAGCGACGGACCCTGGCTATGGCTACACCTTC.

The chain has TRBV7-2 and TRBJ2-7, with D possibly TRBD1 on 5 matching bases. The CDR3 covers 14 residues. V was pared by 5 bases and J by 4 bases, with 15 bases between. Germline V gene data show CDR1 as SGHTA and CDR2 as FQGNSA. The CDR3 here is CASSPSGAEYEQYF. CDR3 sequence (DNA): TGTGCCAGCAGCCCGAGTGGGGCCGAATACGAGCAGTACTTC.

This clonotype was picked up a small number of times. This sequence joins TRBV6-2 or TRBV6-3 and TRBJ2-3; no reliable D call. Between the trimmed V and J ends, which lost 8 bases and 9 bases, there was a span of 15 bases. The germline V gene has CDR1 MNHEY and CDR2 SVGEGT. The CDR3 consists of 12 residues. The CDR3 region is CASSAPGLTQYF. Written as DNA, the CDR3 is TGTGCCAGCTCCGCTCCGGGTTTAACGCAGTATTTT.

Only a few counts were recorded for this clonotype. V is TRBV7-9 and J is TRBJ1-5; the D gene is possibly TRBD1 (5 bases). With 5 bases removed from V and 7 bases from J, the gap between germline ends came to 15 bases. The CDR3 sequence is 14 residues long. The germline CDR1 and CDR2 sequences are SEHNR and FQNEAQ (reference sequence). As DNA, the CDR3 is TGTGCCAGCAGCCCCCTTGGGGGAGGCCAGCCCCAGCATTTT. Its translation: CASSPLGGGQPQHF.

The CDR3 region has the DNA TGCGCCAGCAGTGACGGGGGACTACTCTCCTACAATGAGCAGTTCTTC. Translating gives CASSDGGLLSYNEQFF. The chain has TRBV10-1 and TRBJ2-1; 7 positions agree with TRBD2. The V and J ends lost 3 bases and 0 bases, in that order; junction bases with no gene match: 5. This CDR3 is built from 16 residues. From germline, CDR1 is WNHNN and CDR2 SYGVQD (reference sequence).

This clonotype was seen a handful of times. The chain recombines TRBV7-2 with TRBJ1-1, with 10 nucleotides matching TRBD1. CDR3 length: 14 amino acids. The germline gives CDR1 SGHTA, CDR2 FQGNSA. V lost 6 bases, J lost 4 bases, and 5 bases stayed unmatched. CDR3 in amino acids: CASSRQGAVTEAFF. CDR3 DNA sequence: TGTGCCAGCAGTCGACAGGGGGCGGTCACTGAAGCTTTCTTT.

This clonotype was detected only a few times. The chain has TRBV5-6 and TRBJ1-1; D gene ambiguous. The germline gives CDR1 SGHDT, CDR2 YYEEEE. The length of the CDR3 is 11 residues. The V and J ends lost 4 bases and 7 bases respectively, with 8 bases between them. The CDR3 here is CASSKWYEAFF. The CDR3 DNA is TGTGCCAGCAGCAAGTGGTATGAAGCTTTCTTT.

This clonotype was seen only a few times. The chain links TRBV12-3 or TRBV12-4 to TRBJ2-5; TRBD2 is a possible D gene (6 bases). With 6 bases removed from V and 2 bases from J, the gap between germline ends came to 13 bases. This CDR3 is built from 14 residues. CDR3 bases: TGTGCCAGCAGCCGAACTAGCATTCAAGAGACCCAGTACTTC. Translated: CASSRTSIQETQYF.

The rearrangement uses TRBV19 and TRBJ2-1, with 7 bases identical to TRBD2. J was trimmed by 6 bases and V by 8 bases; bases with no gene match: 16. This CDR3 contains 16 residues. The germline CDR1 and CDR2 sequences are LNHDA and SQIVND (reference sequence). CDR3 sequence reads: CASAPRKTGGINEQFF. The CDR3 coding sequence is TGTGCCAGTGCGCCCCGAAAGACGGGAGGAATCAATGAGCAGTTCTTC.

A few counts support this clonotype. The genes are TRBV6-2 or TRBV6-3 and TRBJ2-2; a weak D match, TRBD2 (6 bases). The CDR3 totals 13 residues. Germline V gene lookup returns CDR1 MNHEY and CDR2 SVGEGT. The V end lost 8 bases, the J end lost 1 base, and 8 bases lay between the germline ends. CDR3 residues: CASGDLNTGELFF. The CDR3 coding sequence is TGTGCCAGCGGGGACTTGAACACCGGGGAGCTGTTTTTT.

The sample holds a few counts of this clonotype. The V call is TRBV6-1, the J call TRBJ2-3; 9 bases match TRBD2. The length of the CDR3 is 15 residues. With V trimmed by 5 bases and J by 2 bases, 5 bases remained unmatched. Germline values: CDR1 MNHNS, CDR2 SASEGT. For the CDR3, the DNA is TGTGCCAGCAGTAGAACTAGCGGGCCCACAGATACGCAGTATTTT. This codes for CASSRTSGPTDTQYF.

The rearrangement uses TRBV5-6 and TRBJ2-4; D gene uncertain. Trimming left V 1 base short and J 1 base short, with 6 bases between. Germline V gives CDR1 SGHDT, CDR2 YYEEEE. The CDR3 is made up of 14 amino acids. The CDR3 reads CASSLFQAKNIQYF. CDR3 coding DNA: TGTGCCAGCAGCTTGTTTCAGGCCAAAAACATTCAGTACTTC. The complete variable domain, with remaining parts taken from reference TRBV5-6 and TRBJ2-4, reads DAGVTQSPTHLIKTRGQQVTLRCSPKSGHDTVSWYQQALGQGPQFIFQYYEEEERQRGNFPDRFSGHQFPNYSSELNVNALLLGDSALYLCASSLFQAKNIQYFGAGTRLSVL.

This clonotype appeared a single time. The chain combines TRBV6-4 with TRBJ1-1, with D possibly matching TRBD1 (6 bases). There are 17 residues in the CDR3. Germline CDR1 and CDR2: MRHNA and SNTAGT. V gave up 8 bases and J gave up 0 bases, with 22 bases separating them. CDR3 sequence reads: CASEGRARQVMNTEAFF. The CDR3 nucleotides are TGTGCCAGCGAGGGCCGAGCGAGACAGGTCATGAACACTGAAGCTTTCTTT.

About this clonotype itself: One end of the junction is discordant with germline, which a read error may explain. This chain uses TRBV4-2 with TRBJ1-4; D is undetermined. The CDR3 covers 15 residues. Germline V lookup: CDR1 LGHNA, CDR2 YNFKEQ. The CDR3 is CASSQVESGGEKQFF. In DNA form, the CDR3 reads TGTGCCAGCAGCCAAGTAGAATCAGGAGGTGAAAAACAGTTTTTT.

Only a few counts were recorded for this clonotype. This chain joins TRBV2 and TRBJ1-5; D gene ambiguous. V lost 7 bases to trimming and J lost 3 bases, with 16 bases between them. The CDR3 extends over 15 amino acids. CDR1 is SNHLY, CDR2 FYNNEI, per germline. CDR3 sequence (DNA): TGTGCCAGCAATGGTGGGAGGCGAGACAATCAGCCCCAGCATTTT. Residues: CASNGGRRDNQPQHF.

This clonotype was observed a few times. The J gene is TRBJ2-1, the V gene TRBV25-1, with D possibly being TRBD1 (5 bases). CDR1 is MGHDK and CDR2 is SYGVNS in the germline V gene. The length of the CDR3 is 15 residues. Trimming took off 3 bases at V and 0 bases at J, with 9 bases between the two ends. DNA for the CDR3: TGTGCCAGCAGTGAGCTCGACAGCTCCTACAATGAGCAGTTCTTC. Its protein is CASSELDSSYNEQFF.

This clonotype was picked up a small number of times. The CDR3 region is CASNIGGGTDTQYF. DNA for the CDR3: TGTGCCAGCAATATCGGGGGGGGCACAGATACGCAGTATTTT. The rearrangement uses TRBV27 and TRBJ2-3; 8 bases match TRBD2. The germline V gene encodes CDR1 MNHEY and CDR2 SMNVEV (reference sequence). The CDR3 covers 14 residues. The V gene end was trimmed by 7 bases and the J gene end by 1 base; junction bases not matched to a gene: 4.

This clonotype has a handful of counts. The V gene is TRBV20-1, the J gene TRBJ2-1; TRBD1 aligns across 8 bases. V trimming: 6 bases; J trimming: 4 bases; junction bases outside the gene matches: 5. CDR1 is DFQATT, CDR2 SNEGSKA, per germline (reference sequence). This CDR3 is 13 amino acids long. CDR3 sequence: CSARGTGYNEQFF. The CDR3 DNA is TGCAGTGCCAGGGGGACAGGATACAATGAGCAGTTCTTC.

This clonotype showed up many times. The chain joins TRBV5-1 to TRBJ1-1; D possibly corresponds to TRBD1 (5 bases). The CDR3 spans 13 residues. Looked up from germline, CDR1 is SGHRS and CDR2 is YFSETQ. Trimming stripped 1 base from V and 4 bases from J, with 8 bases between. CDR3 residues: CASSLLGGTEAFF. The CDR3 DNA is TGCGCCAGCAGCTTGTTGGGGGGCACTGAAGCTTTCTTT.